Following are 16 T cell receptor beta chains from one sample sequenced in a study of cytomegalovirus exposure and HLA in healthy donors. Profiled with immunoSEQ multiplex PCR; TCRdb holds only in-frame clones, not every one. The sample holds about 280,000 clones; 88% are singletons and the top ten take over 0.85%. Material: PBMCs. The receptors originated from a young woman in good health and CMV-seronegative.

CDR3 residues: CASSLGTAPSGTQDTQYF. The CDR3 DNA reads TGTGCCAGCAGCTTAGGGACAGCCCCGTCAGGAACCCAAGATACGCAGTATTTT. The chain carries TRBV13 and TRBJ2-3; D is possibly TRBD1 (5 bases). V was clipped by 0 bases and J by 5 bases, with 21 bases between them. Per the germline V gene, CDR1 is PRHDT and CDR2 is FYEKMQ (reference sequence). CDR3 length equals 18 residues.

The chain carries TRBV5-1 and TRBJ2-7, with 10 bases that match TRBD2. Losses at the gene ends were 3 bases for V and 3 bases for J; bases not matched to a gene: 12. This CDR3 is built from 17 residues. Per germline, CDR1 SGHRS and CDR2 YFSETQ. The CDR3 coding sequence is TGCGCCAGCAGCTCCCCCAAAAGGACTAGCGGCCGCTACGAGCAGTACTTC. As protein: CASSSPKRTSGRYEQYF.

This clone occurred once. The CDR3 loop is CASRGQGDTEAFF. The CDR3 bases are TGTGCCAGCAGGGGACAGGGGGACACTGAAGCTTTCTTT. The chain carries TRBV7-3 and TRBJ1-1; 11 nucleotides agree with TRBD1. This CDR3 comprises 13 residues. CDR1 and CDR2 from the germline V gene are SGHTA and FQGTGA. V lost 6 bases and J lost 3; bases outside the gene matches: 0.

The rearrangement uses TRBV30 and TRBJ1-5; 8 nucleotides match TRBD1. Germline CDR1 is GTSNPN and CDR2 is SVGIG (reference sequence). The CDR3 loop spans 15 amino acids. J lost 2 bases, V lost 2 bases, and 5 bases had no gene match. CDR3: CAWSPGGGGNQPQHF. The CDR3 DNA is TGTGCCTGGAGTCCAGGGGGCGGGGGCAATCAGCCCCAGCATTTT.

On this clone itself: The sample carries other DNA sequences with the same CDR3. This chain uses TRBV6-5 with TRBJ1-5; D perhaps matches TRBD1 (6 bases). The V gene lost 2 bases and the J gene lost 7 bases, with 9 bases spanning the gap. Germline loops: CDR1 MNHEY, CDR2 SVGAGI. This CDR3 region has 13 residues. CDR3 bases: TGTGCCAGCAGTTACCTACAGGGACAGCCCCAGCATTTT. This sequence encodes CASSYLQGQPQHF.

The gene calls are TRBV5-1 and TRBJ2-2; D unresolved. Trimming stripped 0 bases from V and 2 bases from J, with 11 bases between. The length of the CDR3 is 16 residues. The germline V gene encodes CDR1 SGHRS and CDR2 YFSETQ. The CDR3 sequence is CASSLVYSGNTGELFF. CDR3 nucleotides: TGCGCCAGCAGCTTGGTATATTCGGGTAACACCGGGGAGCTGTTTTTT.

The chain recombines TRBV7-6 with TRBJ2-2; D possibly corresponds to TRBD2 (5 bases). Germline CDR1 is SGHVS and CDR2 is FNYEAQ. This CDR3 is 14 amino acids long. V lost 4 bases to trimming and J lost 8 bases, with 14 bases between them. DNA of the CDR3: TGTGCCAGCAGCTCCGGGGTAGGCGGTGGGGAGCTGTTTTTT. The encoded protein is CASSSGVGGGELFF.

The chain uses TRBV19 and TRBJ2-3; TRBD2 matches 8 bases. The CDR3 consists of 15 residues. Germline CDR1 is LNHDA and CDR2 is SQIVND (reference sequence). V shed 6 bases, J shed 2 bases, and the junction held 7 bases outside the gene matches. The CDR3 coding sequence is TGTGCCAGTAGCACACTAGCGGCCCCCACAGATACGCAGTATTTT. This sequence encodes CASSTLAAPTDTQYF.

This clone was recorded a few times. The rearrangement links TRBV5-8 to TRBJ2-7, with D unresolved. CDR1 is SGHTS and CDR2 is YDEGEE in the germline V gene. The CDR3 extends over 16 amino acids. Deletions cut 1 base from V and 0 bases from J, with 14 bases between. The CDR3 is CASSLNTGVVSYEQYF. CDR3 nucleotides: TGTGCCAGCAGCTTGAATACGGGTGTTGTCTCCTACGAGCAGTACTTC.

This clone has just one count. This chain links TRBV30 with TRBJ1-1, with 9 bases lining up with TRBD1. This CDR3 spans 14 amino acids. Germline V gives CDR1 GTSNPN, CDR2 SVGIG (reference sequence). The V segment lost 0 bases and the J segment 4 bases; nucleotides outside the gene matches: 3. CDR3 in amino acids: CAWSVTGGITEAFF. Written as DNA, the CDR3 is TGTGCCTGGAGTGTCACAGGGGGCATCACTGAAGCTTTCTTT.

The chain joins TRBV7-6 to TRBJ2-7, with D perhaps matching TRBD2 (5 bases). Trimming took off 1 base at V and 3 bases at J, with 10 bases between the two ends. The CDR3 totals 14 residues. CDR1 and CDR2 (germline): SGHVS, FNYEAQ. The CDR3 DNA follows: TGTGCCAGCAGCTTAGGAGAGGGAAGCTACGAGCAGTACTTC. Its protein is CASSLGEGSYEQYF.

This chain uses TRBV10-3 with TRBJ2-7; 16 bases are a match to TRBD2. The CDR3 covers 16 residues. V trimming: 6 bases; J trimming: 2 bases; junction bases outside the gene matches: 4. Germline-derived CDR1 and CDR2 are ENHRY and SYGVKD. CDR3 nucleotides: TGTGCCATCAGGGGGACTAGCGGGAGGGAAGCCTACGAGCAGTACTTC. Its translation is CAIRGTSGREAYEQYF.

The genes are TRBV28 and TRBJ2-1; D call uncertain. The germline gives CDR1 MDHEN, CDR2 SYDVKM. The CDR3 spans 14 residues. Between the trimmed V and J ends, which lost 7 bases and 8 bases, there was a span of 18 bases. DNA of the CDR3: TGTGCCAGCACCCCGATGGAGTTAATGGATGAGCAGTTCTTC. This codes for CASTPMELMDEQFF.

This clone was seen just once. This rearrangement joins TRBV29-1 to TRBJ1-1; D is undetermined. The V and J ends lost 3 bases and 6 bases respectively, with 14 bases between them. CDR1 and CDR2 (germline): SQVTM, ANQGSEA. This CDR3 is 13 amino acids long. The DNA of the CDR3 is TGCAGCGTTGACTCTGGAGGTGGGTCTGAAGCTTTCTTT. This translates into CSVDSGGGSEAFF.

This chain links TRBV5-1 with TRBJ2-7; possibly TRBD2 for D (6 bases). Germline V gives CDR1 SGHRS, CDR2 YFSETQ. Between the trimmed V and J ends, which lost 0 bases and 0 bases, there was a span of 13 bases. This CDR3 is 16 amino acids long. The CDR3 DNA follows: TGCGCCAGCAGCTTGGGGCTAGCGCAGAGCTCCTACGAGCAGTACTTC. Translating it yields CASSLGLAQSSYEQYF.

The chain is built from TRBV7-6 and TRBJ2-3, with 8 bases matching TRBD2. Germline-derived CDR1 and CDR2 are SGHVS and FNYEAQ. The CDR3 runs to 15 residues. V dropped 6 bases and J dropped 2; count of bases not matched to a gene: 7. The CDR3, as DNA: TGTGCCAGCAGTGCCGGGACTAGGGCCACAGATACGCAGTATTTT. Translation: CASSAGTRATDTQYF.